This T cell receptor (beta chain) was sequenced in a study of blood T cell repertoires in COVID-19. Study overall: Italy, Spain and the United States were the sources of the convalescent and acute COVID-19 samples. The cDNA or gDNA used as material had been derived from T cells, B-cell-depleted T cells, or PBMCs.

TCRdb's table, derived via immunoSEQ multiplex PCR, lists solely in-frame clones and lacks some. Of about 120,000 clones in the sample, around four fifths were seen once. CDR3 size: 15 residues. Trimming removed 3 bases at V and 5 bases at J, with 14 bases between. Germline V gene sequence: CDR1 SGDLS, CDR2 YYNGEE. This receptor was obtained from a human donor in a cohort sampled during active COVID-19. The sequencing sample was made of peripheral blood. The chain links TRBV9 to TRBJ1-4; D is possibly TRBD1 (6 bases). The CDR3 DNA reads as TGTGCCAGCAGCGCGGACAGATGGACAAATGAAAAACTGTTTTTT. This sequence encodes CASSADRWTNEKLFF.